This T cell receptor beta chain appears in the sequencing data of a study of T-cell memory formation after mild COVID-19. TCRdb itself ran the 5' RACE reads through MiXCR, one entry per CDR3 protein. Of about 610,000 distinct CDR3 sequences in the sample, 17% were seen once. Note on this clonotype: The antigen is undetermined.

Study-wide results and caveats: Shrinking CD4+ clones resided mostly in CM and EM, and CD8+ ones in EMRA.

This CDR3 contains 17 residues. CDR1 KGHDR and CDR2 SFDVKD come from the germline V gene. V lost 4 bases to trimming and J lost 7 bases, with 21 bases between them. Material: PBMCs or a T cell subset sorted from them (not recorded which). The V call is TRBV24-1, the J call TRBJ2-2, with D possibly being TRBD1 (6 bases). This TCR was sampled from an adult woman who had mild COVID-19 (a few samples of this study predate the infection). Cell type and time point are not known. CDR3 region: CATSEVPPQGFSGELFF. The CDR3 DNA follows: TGTGCCACCAGTGAAGTCCCACCCCAGGGGTTCAGCGGGGAGCTGTTTTTT.